This TCR beta chain was found in a study of T cells in localized non-small cell lung cancer (TCRdb year 2020). Describing the broader study: T cell repertoires of hundreds of early-stage NSCLC patients were analyzed, with tumors being compared against uninvolved tumor-adjacent lungs. The cohort consisted of around 250 treatment-naive NSCLC patients whose localized lung tumors had been resected. A mean age of around 69 years was recorded for the NSCLC patients, of whom some 130 were male and about a hundred were female. Results the study describes overall, beyond this receptor: Because the study design was exploratory, TCR variables were selected using unadjusted p-values without false-discovery rate correction. A median of 57 of the top 100 tumor clones were detected in paired uninvolved adjacent lung, and around 27 of these tumor clones were also found among the top 100 clones of the paired uninvolved adjacent lung. Uninvolved tumor-adjacent lung showed the highest T cell clonality, higher than tumor, which suggests more focused antigenic responses in the uninvolved tumor-adjacent lung. Longer overall survival was associated with higher blood T cell density, whereas shorter survival was associated with higher adjacent-lung clonality. Because multi-region tumor sequencing was not done, intratumor heterogeneity could not be ruled out.

V and J lose 3 bases and 6 bases, and a span of 6 bases separates them. CDR1 is given as SGHAT and CDR2 as FQNNGV, both from the germline V gene. Counted from cysteine to phenylalanine, this CDR3 has 11 amino acids. The retained sequence is limited to the CDR3, 33 bases, with the frame set at the first base. TCR beta CDR3 regions were sequenced from DNA using the immunoSEQ Assay. In the authors' own workflow: To compute T cell density, TCR beta template counts were normalized to usable DNA, which was estimated by amplifying housekeeping genes. Richness was estimated with the preseqR package, extrapolating to 400,000 templates for PBMC samples and 120,000 templates for tissue samples. Clonality was calculated as one minus Pielou's evenness. Differential abundance testing on productive amino-acid clonotypes, with a minimum total count of 5 and an alpha of 0.1, was used to identify tissue-enriched TCRs. Repertoire overlap between compartments was quantified with the Jaccard Index and Morisita Overlap Index. TCR beta CDR3s were clustered by GLIPH together with public tetramer-defined viral CDR3s, and at least three viral sequences plus V-gene enrichment were required for viral motifs. TCRdb stores this immuneACCESS table with in-frame sequences only. Part of the clones is absent; in the studies checked, under half of the shortfall reflects unresolved V genes, and no reason is known for the rest. V, J and clone size reflect that table, while D and trimming were determined from the DNA. The sample table shows 30,000 to 40,000 clones, and almost 90% are seen once. The ten most abundant clones make up around 4% of the sample.

At diagnosis, peripheral blood, uninvolved tumor-adjacent lung and tumor were collected and were preserved as a mix of fresh-frozen and FFPE material. For TCR repertoire profiling, blood samples were analyzed as peripheral blood mononuclear cells. This clone appeared a few times. No antigen is known for it. No much larger clonotype is one base removed from it; base qualities were not supplied. This material consisted of peripheral blood, taken before any cancer treatment. Rearrangement joined TRBV11-2 to TRBJ2-7, with the identity of the D gene unclear. This clonotype was sampled from a man aged 40 to 70 with stage I lung adenocarcinoma. The CDR3 in this case is CASSLISEQYF. In nucleotide form, the sequence is TGTGCCAGCAGCTTGATTAGCGAGCAGTACTTC.